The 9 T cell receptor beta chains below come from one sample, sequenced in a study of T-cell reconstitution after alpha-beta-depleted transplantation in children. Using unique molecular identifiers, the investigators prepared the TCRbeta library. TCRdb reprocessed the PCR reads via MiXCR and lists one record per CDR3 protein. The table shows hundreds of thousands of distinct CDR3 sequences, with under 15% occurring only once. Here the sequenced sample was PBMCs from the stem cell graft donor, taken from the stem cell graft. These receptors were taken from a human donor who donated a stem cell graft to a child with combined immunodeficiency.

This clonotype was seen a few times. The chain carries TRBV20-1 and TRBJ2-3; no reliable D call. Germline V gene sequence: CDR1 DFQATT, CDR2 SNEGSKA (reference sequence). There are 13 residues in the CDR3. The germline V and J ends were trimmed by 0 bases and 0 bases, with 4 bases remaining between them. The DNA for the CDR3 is TGCAGTGCTAGAGAGGTCAGCACAGATACGCAGTATTTT. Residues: CSAREVSTDTQYF.

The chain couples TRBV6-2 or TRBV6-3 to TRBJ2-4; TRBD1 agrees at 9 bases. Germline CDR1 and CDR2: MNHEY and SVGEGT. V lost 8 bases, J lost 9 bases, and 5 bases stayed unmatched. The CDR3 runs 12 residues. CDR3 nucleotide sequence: TGTGCCAGCCAGGGACAGGGAACCATTCAGTACTTC. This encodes CASQGQGTIQYF.

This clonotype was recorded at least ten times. In nucleotides, the CDR3 is TGTGCCAGCAGCCACGGACAGATCAGCACAGATACGCAGTATTTT. This gives the protein CASSHGQISTDTQYF. The chain recombines TRBV7-2 with TRBJ2-3; D perhaps matches TRBD1 (6 bases). Trimming shortened V by 5 bases and J by 0 bases, and 12 bases separated the two germline ends. Germline lookup yields CDR1 SGHTA and CDR2 FQGNSA. There are 15 residues in the CDR3.

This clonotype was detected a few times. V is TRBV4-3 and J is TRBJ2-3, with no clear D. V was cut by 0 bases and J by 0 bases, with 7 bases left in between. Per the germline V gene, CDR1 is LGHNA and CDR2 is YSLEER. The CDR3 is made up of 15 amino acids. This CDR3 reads CASSQEDTSTDTQYF. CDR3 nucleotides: TGCGCCAGCAGCCAAGAGGATACGAGCACAGATACGCAGTATTTT.

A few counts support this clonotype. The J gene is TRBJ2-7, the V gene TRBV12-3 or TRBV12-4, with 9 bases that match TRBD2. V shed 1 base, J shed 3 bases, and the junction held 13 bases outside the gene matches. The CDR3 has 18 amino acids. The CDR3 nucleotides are TGTGCCAGCAGTTTAGGAGACCGGCTAGCGGGGAGAATCTACGAGCAGTACTTC. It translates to CASSLGDRLAGRIYEQYF.

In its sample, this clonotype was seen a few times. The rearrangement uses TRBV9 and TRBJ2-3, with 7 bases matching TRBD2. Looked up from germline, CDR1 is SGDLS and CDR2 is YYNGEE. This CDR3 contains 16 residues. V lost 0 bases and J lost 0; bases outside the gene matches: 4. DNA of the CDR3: TGTGCCAGCAGCGTAGGCGGGGGATTCAGCACAGATACGCAGTATTTT. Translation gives CASSVGGGFSTDTQYF.

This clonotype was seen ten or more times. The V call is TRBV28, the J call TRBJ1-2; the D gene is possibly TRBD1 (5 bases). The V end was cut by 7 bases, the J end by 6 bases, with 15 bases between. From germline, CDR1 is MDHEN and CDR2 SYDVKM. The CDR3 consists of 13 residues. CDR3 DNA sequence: TGTGCCAGCAAACAAAGCAGGGCTGATGGCTACACCTTC. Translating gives CASKQSRADGYTF.

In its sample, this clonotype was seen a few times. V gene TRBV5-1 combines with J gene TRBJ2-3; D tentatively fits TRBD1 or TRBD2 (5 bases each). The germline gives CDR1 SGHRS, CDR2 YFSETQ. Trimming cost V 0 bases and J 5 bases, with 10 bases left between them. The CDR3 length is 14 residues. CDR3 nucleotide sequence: TGCGCCAGCAGCTTGGGGGGGTCCCAAGATACGCAGTATTTT. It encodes CASSLGGSQDTQYF.

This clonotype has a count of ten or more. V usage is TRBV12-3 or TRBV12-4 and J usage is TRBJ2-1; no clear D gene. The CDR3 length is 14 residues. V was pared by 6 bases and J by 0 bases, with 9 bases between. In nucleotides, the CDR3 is TGTGCCAGCAGCTCGGTGAGCTCCTACAATGAGCAGTTCTTC. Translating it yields CASSSVSSYNEQFF.